These 21 T cell receptor beta chains originate from one sample sequenced in a study of low-dose radiotherapy and immunotherapy resistance in tumors. First-strand cDNA used TRAV- and TRBV-specific primers, covering alpha and beta chains. For amplifying TCRs, the PCR ran for about 20 cycles with Phusion, which was used together with a constant-region primer and the adapter on the V primers. Via MiXCR, TCRdb re-called the reads, giving one row per CDR3 protein. The sample includes nearly 95,000 distinct CDR3 sequences, 9.4% of them seen just once. As for time point: before trial treatment. The sample was PBMCs, taken before treatment. These receptors were taken from a male donor with prostate cancer.

In regard to this clonotype: Since a far larger clone is one base different, this is likely a read error. The chain uses TRBV4-1 and TRBJ2-1; weak D call: TRBD1 (5 bases). Per the germline V gene, CDR1 is MGHRA and CDR2 is YSYEKL. The V end lost 5 bases, the J end lost 10 bases, and 18 bases lay between the germline ends. The CDR3 length is 14 residues. CDR3 coding DNA: TGCGCCAGCAGCAATACCGACAGCTCCTACGAGCAGTTCTTC. Amino acids: CASSNTDSSYEQFF.

This clonotype was counted many times. CDR3 residues: CASSLNLQVPSYEQYF. The CDR3 bases are TGTGCCAGCAGTTTAAATTTGCAGGTTCCTTCCTACGAGCAGTACTTC. This chain connects TRBV28 to TRBJ2-7; D unresolved. Germline CDR1 reads MDHEN; CDR2 reads SYDVKM. Trimming removed 2 bases from V and 1 base from J, with 15 bases in between. This CDR3 has 16 amino acids.

This clonotype was seen at least ten times. This sequence joins TRBV5-4 and TRBJ2-2; D tentatively reads TRBD1 or TRBD2 (5 bases each). CDR3 length: 17 amino acids. Germline V gene sequence: CDR1 SGHNT, CDR2 YYREEE (reference sequence). The ends were cut back, 4 bases at V and 4 bases at J, with 20 bases in the middle. Here the CDR3 reads CASSQPGRGASTGELFF. CDR3 bases: TGTGCCAGCAGCCAACCGGGAAGAGGGGCGTCCACCGGGGAGCTGTTTTTT.

This clonotype occurred many times. The chain carries TRBV20-1 and TRBJ2-5, with D possibly matching TRBD1 (5 bases). The CDR3 sequence is 14 residues long. Trimming took 3 bases from V and 3 from J, leaving 14 bases between them. Germline CDR1 reads DFQATT; CDR2 reads SNEGSKA (reference sequence). The DNA of the CDR3 is TGCAGTGCTAGTGGGGCCCTGTCCAAAGAGACCCAGTACTTC. It encodes CSASGALSKETQYF.

Many counts were recorded for this clonotype. The CDR3 nucleotides read TGCAGCGTTGCACGCTCCGGGACTAGCGGGATCGCAGATACGCAGTATTTT. This sequence encodes CSVARSGTSGIADTQYF. The V and J genes are TRBV29-1 and TRBJ2-3; 13 nucleotides agree with TRBD2. The V segment lost 4 bases and the J segment 4 bases; nucleotides outside the gene matches: 11. The CDR3 extends over 17 amino acids. The germline V gene encodes CDR1 SQVTM and CDR2 ANQGSEA.

This clonotype was recorded at least ten times. The rearrangement uses TRBV5-1 and TRBJ2-2, with 7 bases aligning to TRBD1. Germline V gene sequence: CDR1 SGHRS, CDR2 YFSETQ. The CDR3 is 13 residues long. The V segment lost 7 bases and the J segment 7 bases; nucleotides outside the gene matches: 7. CDR3 sequence reads: CASRPDRDGELFF. The CDR3 bases are TGCGCCAGCCGACCCGACAGGGACGGGGAGCTGTTTTTT. Full variable domain (missing parts from reference TRBV5-1 and TRBJ2-2): KAGVTQTPRYLIKTRGQQVTLSCSPISGHRSVSWYQQTPGQGLQFLFEYFSETQRNKGNFPGRFSGRQFSNSRSEMNVSTLELGDSALYLCASRPDRDGELFFGEGSRLTVL.

Many counts were recorded for this clonotype. CDR3 sequence reads: CSASRQDPRGTQYF. The CDR3 region has the DNA TGCAGTGCTTCTCGACAGGACCCTCGGGGGACCCAGTACTTC. The rearrangement uses TRBV20-1 and TRBJ2-5; tentatively, D is TRBD1 (6 bases). The CDR3 covers 14 residues. CDR1 is DFQATT, CDR2 SNEGSKA, per germline (reference sequence). Deletions cut 5 bases from V and 7 bases from J, with 20 bases between.

This clonotype was picked up a small number of times. The chain has TRBV29-1 and TRBJ2-2; 7 nucleotides agree with TRBD1. V was clipped by 6 bases and J by 6 bases; unmatched bases: 10. Germline assignment: CDR1 SQVTM and CDR2 ANQGSEA. The CDR3 contains 14 residues. In nucleotides, the CDR3 is TGCAGCGTCGCTGACAGGGAAGGCTCCGGGGAGCTGTTTTTT. It specifies CSVADREGSGELFF.

This clonotype was observed many times. The chain carries TRBV7-3 and TRBJ1-5; no firm D call. Germline V CDR1 and CDR2: SGHTA, FQGTGA. Trimming shortened V by 8 bases and J by 8 bases, and 10 bases separated the two germline ends. This CDR3 comprises 11 residues. CDR3 loop: CASPREKPQHF. CDR3 DNA sequence: TGTGCCAGCCCTCGGGAGAAGCCCCAGCATTTT.

This clonotype was observed at least ten times. This chain uses TRBV19 with TRBJ2-4; the D is unclear. V was clipped by 6 bases and J by 0 bases, with 6 bases between them. CDR1 and CDR2 (germline): LNHDA, SQIVND (reference sequence). This CDR3 contains 13 residues. CDR3 in amino acids: CASSQLAKNIQYF. The CDR3 DNA reads as TGTGCCAGTAGCCAGCTAGCCAAAAACATTCAGTACTTC. Full variable domain (missing parts from reference TRBV19 and TRBJ2-4): DGGITQSPKYLFRKEGQNVTLSCEQNLNHDAMYWYRQDPGQGLRLIYYSQIVNDFQKGDIAEGYSVSREKKESFPLTVTSAQKNPTAFYLCASSQLAKNIQYFGAGTRLSVL.

This clonotype was seen a handful of times. The chain employs TRBV9 and TRBJ1-4; the D is unclear. In germline, CDR1 is SGDLS, CDR2 YYNGEE. This CDR3 comprises 14 residues. Trimming stripped 0 bases from V and 9 bases from J, with 12 bases between. The CDR3 DNA reads TGTGCCAGCAGCGTAGCCCCTAACGGGCAAAAACTGTTTTTT. It specifies CASSVAPNGQKLFF.

Many counts were recorded for this clonotype. In DNA, the CDR3 is TGTGCCAGCAGCGCAAATAAGGGGAGCCCCCACGAGCAGTACTTC. It is translated as CASSANKGSPHEQYF. The chain links TRBV11-1 to TRBJ2-7, with D perhaps given as TRBD1 or TRBD2 (5 bases each). In germline, CDR1 is SGHAT, CDR2 FQDESV (reference sequence). The V gene lost 5 bases and the J gene lost 5 bases, with 19 bases spanning the gap. The CDR3 extends over 15 amino acids.

The chain joins TRBV3-1 to TRBJ2-3, with TRBD1 matching over 9 bases. The ends lost 1 base at V and 4 bases at J; junction bases unmatched: 9. CDR1 is LGHDT and CDR2 is YNNKEL in the germline V gene (reference sequence). The CDR3 consists of 17 residues. The CDR3 loop is CASSQGRNRGRADTQYF. The CDR3 DNA is TGTGCCAGCAGCCAAGGCCGTAACAGGGGGCGCGCAGATACGCAGTATTTT.

V gene TRBV20-1 combines with J gene TRBJ2-7; weak D call: TRBD1 (5 bases). The CDR3 spans 12 residues. The V gene's germline CDR1 is DFQATT and CDR2 SNEGSKA (reference sequence). V was clipped by 2 bases and J by 6 bases, with 11 bases between them. The CDR3 loop is CSARKQGFEQYF. The CDR3, as DNA: TGCAGTGCTAGAAAGCAGGGTTTCGAGCAGTACTTC.

This clonotype has just a few counts. V and J are TRBV9 and TRBJ2-1; D gene uncertain. Germline V gene lookup returns CDR1 SGDLS and CDR2 YYNGEE. The CDR3 consists of 14 residues. V was trimmed by 4 bases and J by 5 bases, leaving 13 bases between them. In nucleotides, the CDR3 is TGTGCCAGCAGCCCTCGCCACACCGACAATGAGCAGTTCTTC. Amino acid sequence: CASSPRHTDNEQFF.

This clonotype was counted ten times or more. The chain employs TRBV28 and TRBJ2-7; 10 bases align to TRBD2. This CDR3 comprises 13 residues. Germline V gene sequence: CDR1 MDHEN, CDR2 SYDVKM. After removal of 8 bases from V and 2 bases from J, the junction contained 3 bases not matched to a gene. CDR3 amino acids: CASVAGGTYEQYF. DNA for the CDR3: TGTGCCAGCGTAGCGGGAGGTACCTACGAGCAGTACTTC.

This clonotype was seen at least ten times. The gene calls are TRBV4-3 and TRBJ2-2; a weak D match, TRBD2 (6 bases). V was cut by 3 bases and J by 6 bases, with 17 bases left in between. Germline CDR1 LGHNA, CDR2 YSLEER. CDR3 length: 16 amino acids. For the CDR3, the DNA is TGCGCCAGCAGCCAGGAGGGTAGCGGAGGGGCCGGGGAGCTGTTTTTT. It yields the protein CASSQEGSGGAGELFF.

This clonotype was recorded at least ten times. The chain uses TRBV6-5 and TRBJ2-5; D remains unclear. CDR3 length equals 14 residues. V was pared by 5 bases and J by 4 bases, with 14 bases between. Germline CDR1 MNHEY, CDR2 SVGAGI. CDR3 residues: CASSPQWPRETQYF. In nucleotides, the CDR3 is TGTGCCAGCAGTCCCCAGTGGCCCCGAGAGACCCAGTACTTC.

This clonotype was found many times. The chain couples TRBV28 to TRBJ1-5; D uncertain. The CDR3 covers 15 residues. Trimming cost V 3 bases and J 2 bases, with 11 bases left between them. Germline V gene data show CDR1 as MDHEN and CDR2 as SYDVKM. CDR3 nucleotide sequence: TGTGCCAGCAGTTTCTTCCGACAAGGCAATCAGCCCCAGCATTTT. Translating it yields CASSFFRQGNQPQHF.

This clonotype was seen repeatedly, ten times or more. Here the CDR3 DNA reads TGTGCCACCAGTGACCGAAGACAGGGCGGCTACGAGCAGTACTTC. Its protein is CATSDRRQGGYEQYF. The chain joins TRBV24-1 to TRBJ2-7, with 7 positions matching TRBD1. This CDR3 region has 15 residues. After removal of 4 bases from V and 3 bases from J, the junction contained 8 bases not matched to a gene. Germline loops: CDR1 KGHDR, CDR2 SFDVKD.

As concerns this clonotype: With only one base between it and a far larger clone, this is likely a read error. Here the CDR3 DNA reads TGTGCCAGCAGCTCAGGGACCGAGCAGTACTTC. Translating gives CASSSGTEQYF. V usage is TRBV7-9 and J usage is TRBJ2-7, with D perhaps TRBD1 or TRBD2 (5 bases each). CDR1 and CDR2 (germline): SEHNR, FQNEAQ (reference sequence). The CDR3 is 11 amino acids. Trimming left V 4 bases short and J 6 bases short, with 7 bases between. The variable domain in full, with the rest retrieved from reference TRBV7-9 and TRBJ2-7, is DTGVSQNPRHKITKRGQNVTFRCDPISEHNRLYWYRQTLGQGPEFLTYFQNEAQLEKSRLLSDRFSAERPKGSFSTLEIQRTEQGDSAMYLCASSSGTEQYFGPGTRLTVT.